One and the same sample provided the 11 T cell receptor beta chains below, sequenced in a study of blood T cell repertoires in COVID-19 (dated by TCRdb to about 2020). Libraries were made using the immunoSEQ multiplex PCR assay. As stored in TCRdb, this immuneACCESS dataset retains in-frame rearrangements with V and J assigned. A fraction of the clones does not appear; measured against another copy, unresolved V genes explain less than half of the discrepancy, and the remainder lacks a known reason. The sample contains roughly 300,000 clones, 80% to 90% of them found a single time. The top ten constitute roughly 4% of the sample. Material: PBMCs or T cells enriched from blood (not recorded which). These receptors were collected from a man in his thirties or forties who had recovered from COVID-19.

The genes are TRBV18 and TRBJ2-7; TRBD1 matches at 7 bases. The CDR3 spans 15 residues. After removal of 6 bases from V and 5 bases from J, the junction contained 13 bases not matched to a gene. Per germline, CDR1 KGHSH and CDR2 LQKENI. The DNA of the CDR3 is TGTGCCAGCTCGCCAAGCAGACAGGGCATCGACGAGCAGTACTTC. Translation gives CASSPSRQGIDEQYF. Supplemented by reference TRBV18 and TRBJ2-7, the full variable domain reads NAGVMQNPRHLVRRRGQEARLRCSPMKGHSHVYWYRQLPEEGLKFMVYLQKENIIDESGMPKERFSAEFPKEGPSILRIQQVVRGDSAAYFCASSPSRQGIDEQYFGPGTRLTVT.

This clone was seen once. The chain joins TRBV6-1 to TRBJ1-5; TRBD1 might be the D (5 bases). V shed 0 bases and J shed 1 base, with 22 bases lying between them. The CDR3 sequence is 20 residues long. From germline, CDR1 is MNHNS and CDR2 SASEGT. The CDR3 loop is CASSEAQRLWAGGSNQPQHF. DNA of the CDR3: TGTGCCAGCAGTGAAGCGCAGAGACTCTGGGCCGGGGGGAGCAATCAGCCCCAGCATTTT.

CDR3 region: CASSLVTPREKLFF. The CDR3 bases are TGTGCCAGCAGTTTGGTGACCCCTAGGGAAAAACTGTTTTTT. V gene TRBV28 combines with J gene TRBJ1-4, with D uncertain. The germline V gene encodes CDR1 MDHEN and CDR2 SYDVKM. Trimming cost V 3 bases and J 8 bases, with 13 bases left between them. The CDR3 spans 14 residues.

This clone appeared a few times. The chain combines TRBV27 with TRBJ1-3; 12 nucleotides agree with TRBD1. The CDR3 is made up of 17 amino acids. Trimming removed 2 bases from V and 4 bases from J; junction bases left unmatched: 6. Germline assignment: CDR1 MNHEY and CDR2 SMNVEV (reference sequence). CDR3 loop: CASSLRRDRGLGNTIYF. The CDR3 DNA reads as TGTGCCAGCAGTTTACGCCGGGACAGGGGGCTAGGAAACACCATATATTTT.

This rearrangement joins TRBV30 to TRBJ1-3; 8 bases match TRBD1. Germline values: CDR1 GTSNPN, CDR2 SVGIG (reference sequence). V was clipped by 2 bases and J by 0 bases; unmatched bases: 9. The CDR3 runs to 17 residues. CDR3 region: CAWSSEQGVLSGNTIYF. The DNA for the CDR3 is TGTGCCTGGAGTTCAGAACAGGGGGTACTCTCTGGAAACACCATATATTTT.

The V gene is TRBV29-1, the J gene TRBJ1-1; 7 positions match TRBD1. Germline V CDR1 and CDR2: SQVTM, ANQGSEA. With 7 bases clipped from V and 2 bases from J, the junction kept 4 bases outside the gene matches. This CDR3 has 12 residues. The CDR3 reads CSGGQENTEAFF. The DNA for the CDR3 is TGCAGCGGAGGACAGGAAAACACTGAAGCTTTCTTT.

The DNA of the CDR3 is TGTGCCAGCAGTTACTCCAGGCTAGCGGGCGCCGGGGAGCTGTTTTTT. Protein sequence: CASSYSRLAGAGELFF. The chain employs TRBV6-5 and TRBJ2-2; TRBD2 matches at 8 bases. The CDR3 runs 16 residues. The J segment lost 6 bases and the V segment lost 0 bases, leaving 6 bases of the junction unmatched. Germline V CDR1 and CDR2: MNHEY, SVGAGI.

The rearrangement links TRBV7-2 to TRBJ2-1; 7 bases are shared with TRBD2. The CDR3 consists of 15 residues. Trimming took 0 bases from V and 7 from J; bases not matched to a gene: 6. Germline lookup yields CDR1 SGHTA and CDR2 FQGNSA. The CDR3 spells CASSLAPSGLNEQFF. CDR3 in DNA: TGTGCCAGCAGCTTAGCGCCTAGCGGCCTTAATGAGCAGTTCTTC.

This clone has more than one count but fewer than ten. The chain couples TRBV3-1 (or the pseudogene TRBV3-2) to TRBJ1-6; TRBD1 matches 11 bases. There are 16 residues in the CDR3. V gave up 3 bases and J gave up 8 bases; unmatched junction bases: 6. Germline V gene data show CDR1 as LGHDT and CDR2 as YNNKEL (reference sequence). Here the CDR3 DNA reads TGTGCCAGCAGCCATGATGGGACAGGGGGACATTCACCCCTCCACTTT. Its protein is CASSHDGTGGHSPLHF.

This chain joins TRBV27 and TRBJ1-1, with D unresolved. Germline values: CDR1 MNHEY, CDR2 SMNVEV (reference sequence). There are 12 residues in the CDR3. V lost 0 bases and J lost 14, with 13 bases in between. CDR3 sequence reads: CASSLSLGRLFF. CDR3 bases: TGTGCCAGCAGTTTATCGCTAGGCCGGCTCTTCTTT.

This CDR3 reads CASSFRQTSYEQYF. In nucleotides, the CDR3 is TGTGCCAGCAGCTTCAGACAGACTTCCTACGAGCAGTACTTC. The chain joins TRBV7-9 to TRBJ2-7; D might be TRBD1 (5 bases). V was shortened by 3 bases and J by 1 base, with 10 bases between the two germline ends. The CDR3 contains 14 residues. In germline, CDR1 is SEHNR, CDR2 FQNEAQ (reference sequence).